The 14 T cell receptor beta chains presented below share a single source sample, sequenced in a study of shared clonotypes between healthy human individuals. Libraries were prepared by immunoSEQ multiplex PCR; TCRdb keeps only in-frame clonotypes and omits some of them. This sample has millions of clones, with approximately 94% found just once. Positively selected for CCR7, the CD45RO-negative cells used as naive CD8 cells excluded terminally differentiated effector memory CD45RA+ cells. Sample: naive CD8+ T cells sorted from blood. These receptors originate from a man between 18 and 29 years old in good health.

Concerning this clone: Other DNA sequences within the sample encode an identical CDR3. The gene calls are TRBV29-1 and TRBJ1-1, with 8 nucleotides matching TRBD1. Germline V CDR1 and CDR2: SQVTM, ANQGSEA. This CDR3 contains 12 residues. Trimming removed 6 bases from V and 4 bases from J; junction bases left unmatched: 4. The CDR3 sequence: CSVDRVGTEAFF. As DNA, the CDR3 is TGCAGCGTGGACAGGGTCGGCACTGAAGCTTTCTTT.

Details on this clone: Other DNA sequences in this sample translate to the same CDR3. This chain links TRBV5-1 with TRBJ2-1, with D unclear. Germline CDR1 and CDR2: SGHRS and YFSETQ. The CDR3 has 15 residues. Trimming stripped 0 bases from V and 2 bases from J, with 9 bases between. The CDR3 here is CASSLAGTAYNEQFF. Written as DNA, the CDR3 is TGCGCCAGCAGCTTGGCAGGAACCGCCTACAATGAGCAGTTCTTC. Full variable domain (missing parts from reference TRBV5-1 and TRBJ2-1): KAGVTQTPRYLIKTRGQQVTLSCSPISGHRSVSWYQQTPGQGLQFLFEYFSETQRNKGNFPGRFSGRQFSNSRSEMNVSTLELGDSALYLCASSLAGTAYNEQFFGPGTRLTVL.

CDR3 residues: CASSLTGFANQPQHF. CDR3 nucleotides: TGTGCCAGCAGTTTAACGGGGTTTGCCAATCAGCCCCAGCATTTT. The chain uses TRBV28 and TRBJ1-5; D unclear. V shed 2 bases and J shed 3 bases, with 11 bases lying between them. CDR1 MDHEN and CDR2 SYDVKM come from the germline V gene. This CDR3 comprises 15 residues.

The chain has TRBV6-5 and TRBJ2-3; 7 nucleotides line up with TRBD2. Losses at the gene ends were 0 bases for V and 4 bases for J; bases not matched to a gene: 7. Germline CDR1 and CDR2: MNHEY and SVGAGI. The CDR3 length is 16 residues. The chain's CDR3 is CASSYSVGGPPDTQYF. The CDR3 DNA follows: TGTGCCAGCAGTTACTCGGTGGGAGGGCCTCCAGATACGCAGTATTTT.

The V and J genes are TRBV7-2 and TRBJ2-1; no clear D gene. The CDR3 covers 13 residues. The V end lost 6 bases, the J end lost 0 bases, and 6 bases lay between the germline ends. Germline V lookup: CDR1 SGHTA, CDR2 FQGNSA. This CDR3 is CASSWDSYNEQFF. The CDR3 DNA sequence: TGTGCCAGCAGTTGGGACTCCTACAATGAGCAGTTCTTC.

The rearrangement uses TRBV5-1 and TRBJ2-3; D is possibly TRBD1 (5 bases). The better agreement between TRBJ1-5 and the DNA end casts doubt on the J call. This CDR3 is built from 14 residues. Germline V gene sequence: CDR1 SGHRS, CDR2 YFSETQ. CDR3 in amino acids: CASSSGLQPDTQHF. For the CDR3, the DNA is TGCGCCAGCAGTTCGGGACTCCAACCGGATACGCAGCATTTT.

The chain has TRBV6-1 and TRBJ1-4, with TRBD1 as a possible D gene (6 bases). Germline V CDR1 and CDR2: MNHNS, SASEGT. The CDR3 consists of 13 residues. Trimming pared 10 bases from V and 3 bases from J, leaving 12 bases between. The CDR3, as DNA: TGTGCCACCCACAGGGCCCCTAATGAAAAACTGTTTTTT. Encoded protein: CATHRAPNEKLFF.

This chain uses TRBV28 with TRBJ1-4, with a weak D call TRBD1 (6 bases). CDR3 length: 13 amino acids. The germline gives CDR1 MDHEN, CDR2 SYDVKM. The CDR3 spells CVAAEQGDEKLFF. The CDR3 DNA follows: TGTGTCGCAGCGGAACAGGGAGATGAAAAACTGTTTTTT.

This clone has just one count. Other DNA variants within this sample encode the same CDR3. The V call is TRBV27, the J call TRBJ2-2; D is possibly TRBD1 or TRBD2 (5 bases each). CDR3 length equals 15 residues. Trimming removed 5 bases at V and 2 bases at J, with 12 bases between. Germline V lookup: CDR1 MNHEY, CDR2 SMNVEV (reference sequence). CDR3 amino acids: CASSPGTANTGELFF. Written as DNA, the CDR3 is TGTGCCAGCAGTCCCGGGACGGCTAACACCGGGGAGCTGTTTTTT.

This chain joins TRBV27 and TRBJ2-7; the D gene could be TRBD1 or TRBD2 (7 bases each). The germline V and J ends were trimmed by 3 bases and 1 base, with 19 bases remaining between them. The germline CDR1 and CDR2 sequences are MNHEY and SMNVEV (reference sequence). The CDR3 totals 17 residues. For the CDR3, the DNA is TGTGCCAGCAGTTTGGGGAGGGGGCAGGGGGATTCCTACGAGCAGTACTTC. Protein: CASSLGRGQGDSYEQYF.

The genes are TRBV9 and TRBJ1-1, with D possibly matching TRBD1 (6 bases). The CDR3 totals 15 residues. The V and J ends lost 5 bases and 1 base respectively, with 15 bases between them. Germline-derived CDR1 and CDR2 are SGDLS and YYNGEE. CDR3 residues: CASSLSGAGNTEAFF. The CDR3 nucleotides are TGTGCCAGCAGTTTATCAGGGGCCGGGAACACTGAAGCTTTCTTT. Supplemented by reference TRBV9 and TRBJ1-1, the full variable domain reads DSGVTQTPKHLITATGQRVTLRCSPRSGDLSVYWYQQSLDQGLQFLIQYYNGEERAKGNILERFSAQQFPDLHSELNLSSLELGDSALYFCASSLSGAGNTEAFFGQGTRLTVV.

The chain carries TRBV7-9 and TRBJ1-1; D possibly corresponds to TRBD1 (5 bases). Trimming took off 4 bases at V and 11 bases at J, with 17 bases between the two ends. CDR1 and CDR2 (germline): SEHNR, FQNEAQ (reference sequence). The CDR3 has 13 residues. CDR3 region: CASSYEGGPGAFF. As DNA, the CDR3 is TGTGCCAGCAGCTACGAGGGAGGGCCAGGGGCTTTCTTT.

This clone has just one count. This chain connects TRBV27 to TRBJ1-5; 9 bases map to TRBD1. CDR1 is MNHEY, CDR2 SMNVEV, per germline (reference sequence). J lost 1 base, V lost 6 bases, and 4 bases had no gene match. The CDR3 runs 15 residues. The CDR3 is CASRPGTGSNQPQHF. CDR3 bases: TGTGCCAGCAGGCCCGGGACAGGGAGCAATCAGCCCCAGCATTTT.

V is TRBV5-4 and J is TRBJ2-7; D possibly uses TRBD1 or TRBD2 (5 bases each). V lost 0 bases and J lost 6, with 10 bases in between. Germline V gene lookup returns CDR1 SGHNT and CDR2 YYREEE (reference sequence). The CDR3 is made up of 13 amino acids. CDR3 DNA sequence: TGTGCCAGCAGCTTGGAACCGGGGCCCGAGCAGTACTTC. This sequence encodes CASSLEPGPEQYF.